These T cell receptor beta chains were read from a single sample in a study of identical twins. One entry per CDR3 protein results from TCRdb running MiXCR on the 5' RACE reads. The sample lists around 340,000 distinct CDR3 sequences, about 9% occurring once. Specimen: naive T cells sorted from blood. The receptors were sampled from a woman between 50 and 59 years old in good health. Each CDR3 is given with its conserved first and last residue. A D gene is named only where the DNA matches it firmly. Only part of the rows carry a size: once, few, many, or a class if the clone is expanded.

NA	NA	TRBV18	TRBJ2-2	TGTGCCAGCTCACCACCGCCCGAGCGGGTTTTGAACACCGGGGAGCTGTTTTTT	CASSPPPERVLNTGELFF
few	NA	TRBV7-2	TRBJ2-3	TGTGCCAGCAGCTTACGAGCGGGCACCACAGATACGCAGTATTTT	CASSLRAGTTDTQYF
once	TRBD1	TRBV12-3/TRBV12-4	TRBJ2-5	TGTGCCAGCAGAACCGGGACAGGAGAGTACCAAGAGACCCAGTACTTC	CASRTGTGEYQETQYF
many	NA	TRBV7-9	TRBJ2-1	TGTGCCAGCAGCTTAGGGGGGGCTGATGAGCAGTTCTTC	CASSLGGADEQFF
NA	TRBD1	TRBV5-1	TRBJ1-1	TGCGCCAGCAGCTTGGGGACAGGGGGCTTGTCTCCTGAAGCTTTCTTT	CASSLGTGGLSPEAFF
many	TRBD2	TRBV7-9	TRBJ2-5	TGTGCCACCGCAGCGGGGGAGTACCAAGAGACCCAGTACTTC	CATAAGEYQETQYF
NA	NA	TRBV6-6	TRBJ2-1	TGTGCCAGCAGTTACACCAGATCCTACAATGAGCAGTTCTTC	CASSYTRSYNEQFF
few	TRBD2	TRBV4-2	TRBJ2-7	TGTGCCAGCGGTGCTAGCGGGAGGCCGGGGGAGCAGTACTTC	CASGASGRPGEQYF
NA	NA	TRBV5-1	TRBJ2-1	TGCGCCAGCAGCTTACGGGCTAGCGTAAGTGATAAGTTCTTC	CASSLRASVSDKFF
NA	NA	TRBV11-3	TRBJ2-1	TGTGCCAGCAGCCCACCTAGTAACGAGCAGTTCTTC	CASSPPSNEQFF
many	NA	TRBV5-1	TRBJ2-4	TGCGCCAGCAGCTTGGGTGCCGGGGGAAACATTCAGTACTTC	CASSLGAGGNIQYF
few	NA	TRBV24-1	TRBJ1-5	TGTGCCACCAGTGATGGGTGGCTCCCCCAGCATTTT	CATSDGWLPQHF
few	NA	TRBV11-2	TRBJ1-1	TGTGCCAGCAGCTTAGGAACACGGGCTGCGACTGAAGCTTTCTTT	CASSLGTRAATEAFF
many	TRBD2	TRBV27	TRBJ2-1	TGTGCCAGCAGCCTTTCCAGCGGGAGGCCCTACAATGAGCAGTTCTTC	CASSLSSGRPYNEQFF
few	TRBD2	TRBV29-1	TRBJ2-1	TGCAGCGTTAGCGGGAGATTGCACAATGAGCAGTTCTTC	CSVSGRLHNEQFF
few	NA	TRBV27	TRBJ2-2	TGTGCCAGCAGTTACCGTCGCCCAAGGGCCGGGGGCACCGGGGAGCTGTTTTTT	CASSYRRPRAGGTGELFF
few	NA	TRBV7-3	TRBJ2-1	TGTGCCAGCAGCCCTTCGGCCCGGGCTAGCTCCTACAATGAGCAGTTCTTC	CASSPSARASSYNEQFF
NA	TRBD1	TRBV29-1	TRBJ1-1	TGCAGCGTTTGGACAGGGACTGAAGCTTTCTTT	CSVWTGTEAFF
NA	NA	TRBV5-1	TRBJ2-5	TGCGCCAGCAGCCGGGACTCGACCCAAGAGACCCAGTACTTC	CASSRDSTQETQYF
few	NA	TRBV3-1	TRBJ2-3	TGTGCCAGCAGCCAAAGGGCCGGGGCGGCAGATACGCAGTATTTT	CASSQRAGAADTQYF
NA	TRBD2	TRBV20-1	TRBJ2-1	TGCAGTGCACGGACTAGCGGGAGCCATGAGCAGTTCTTC	CSARTSGSHEQFF
many	NA	TRBV2	TRBJ2-1	TGTGCCAGCAGGGGACTCTTGTACAATGAGCAGTTCTTC	CASRGLLYNEQFF
few	TRBD2	TRBV7-9	TRBJ2-1	TGTGCCAGCAGCTTAGTTCCTAGCGGGATTTACAATGAGCAGTTCTTC	CASSLVPSGIYNEQFF
many	NA	TRBV5-6	TRBJ2-1	TGTGCCAGCAGTGAACTAGGAAACAGGGCCTACAATGAGCAGTTCTTC	CASSELGNRAYNEQFF
many	NA	TRBV11-2	TRBJ1-1	TGTGCCAGCAGCTTAGGCGATACGGGAACCACTGAAGCTTTCTTT	CASSLGDTGTTEAFF
many	NA	TRBV10-3	TRBJ2-7	TGTGCCATCGGGGTCCCTGCCTCCTACGAGCAGTACTTC	CAIGVPASYEQYF
many	TRBD1	TRBV20-1	TRBJ1-1	TGCAGTGCTAGCTTACAGGGGATGAACACTGAAGCTTTCTTT	CSASLQGMNTEAFF
NA	TRBD2	TRBV9	TRBJ2-1	TGTGCCAGCAGCGTACTAGCGGACAATGAGCAGTTCTTC	CASSVLADNEQFF
NA	NA	TRBV11-3	TRBJ2-1	TGTGCCAGCAGCTTAGAGGGCTGGGTAAATGAGCAGTTCTTC	CASSLEGWVNEQFF
many	TRBD2	TRBV20-1	TRBJ2-3	TGCAGTGCTACCAAACTAGCGGGAGGCACAGATACGCAGTATTTT	CSATKLAGGTDTQYF
few	NA	TRBV7-9	TRBJ1-5	TGTGCCAGCAGTTTGATACAGGGACTCAATAGCAATCAGCCCCAGCATTTT	CASSLIQGLNSNQPQHF
few	NA	TRBV7-8	TRBJ2-7	TGTGCCAGCAGCTTAGTAGGCGCAGAAAGCTCCTACGAGCAGTACTTC	CASSLVGAESSYEQYF
few	TRBD1	TRBV3-1	TRBJ2-3	TGTGCCAGCAGCCGACCGGGACAGGCTGGGAATACGCAGTATTTT	CASSRPGQAGNTQYF